A selection of T cell receptor beta chains follows, all from one sample in a study of shared clonotypes between healthy human individuals. TCRdb's table, derived via immunoSEQ multiplex PCR, lists solely in-frame clones and lacks some. The sample has around 2,000,000 clones, roughly 91% seen once. Sequencing was carried out using naive CD8+ T cells from PBMCs. Receptors originate from a man between 18 and 35 years old in good health. Some clones in this sample may be carry-over from other donors' samples. The CDR3 runs from the conserved cysteine through the conserved F or W. Fields, in order: J gene, clone size, V gene, D gene, CDR3 protein, CDR3 DNA. The D gene is left open where the match is weak. Only some rows state a clone size, as once, few, many or a class for expanded clones.

>TRBJ2-3|.|TRBV19|TRBD2
CASSPGLAEGRDTQYF
TGTGCCAGTAGTCCCGGACTAGCGGAGGGGCGGGATACGCAGTATTTT
>TRBJ1-2|.|TRBV7-8|.
CASSSRQAPYGYTF
TGTGCCAGCAGCTCTAGACAGGCCCCATATGGCTACACCTTC
>TRBJ1-2|.|TRBV10-2|.
CATLGWAEGHYGYTF
TGCGCCACCCTAGGGTGGGCAGAAGGGCACTATGGCTACACCTTC
>TRBJ2-7|.|TRBV28|.
CASSRIREPSSYEQYF
TGTGCCAGCAGCCGGATCAGGGAGCCCTCCTCCTACGAGCAGTACTTC
>TRBJ1-1|few|TRBV19|.
CASSSLLDEAFF
TGTGCCAGTAGCTCACTCTTGGATGAAGCTTTCTTT
>TRBJ2-4|once|TRBV27|.
CASSLTSPLQNIQYF
TGTGCCAGCAGTTTAACGTCACCCCTGCAAAACATTCAGTACTTC
>TRBJ2-1|.|TRBV4-3|.
CASSQGEAGHNEQFF
TGCGCCAGCAGCCAAGGGGAGGCTGGGCACAATGAGCAGTTCTTC
>TRBJ2-3|.|TRBV7-2|.
CASSFAPPDTQYF
TGTGCCAGCAGCTTCGCGCCACCAGATACGCAGTATTTT
>TRBJ2-5|.|TRBV13|.
CASARDGGLGETQYF
TGTGCCAGCGCCCGAGACGGGGGATTGGGAGAGACCCAGTACTTC
>TRBJ2-1|.|TRBV19|.
CASSIGEREQFF
TGTGCCAGTAGTATAGGGGAGCGGGAGCAGTTCTTC
>TRBJ2-7|.|TRBV11-2|.
CASSSGTNEQYF
TGTGCCAGCAGCTCAGGGACGAACGAGCAGTACTTC
>TRBJ2-5|.|TRBV29-1|TRBD2
CSPVSVPGGETQYF
TGCAGCCCTGTGTCTGTCCCGGGGGGAGAGACCCAGTACTTC
>TRBJ2-7|.|TRBV29-1|.
CSVSYSLSYEQYF
TGCAGCGTGAGCTATAGCCTCTCCTACGAGCAGTACTTC
>TRBJ1-1|once|TRBV19|.
CATSPGRINTEAFF
TGTGCCACCTCCCCGGGCAGGATAAACACTGAAGCTTTCTTT
>TRBJ2-1|.|TRBV27|TRBD2
CASSPRLAGYNEQFF
TGTGCCAGCAGTCCCCGACTAGCGGGGTACAATGAGCAGTTCTTC
>TRBJ1-3|.|TRBV12-5|.
CASGLGDSSGNTIYF
TGTGCTAGTGGTTTGGGCGACAGCTCTGGAAACACCATATATTTT
>TRBJ2-7|.|TRBV10-3|TRBD1
CAISDPDRGREQYF
TGTGCCATCAGTGATCCGGACAGGGGGCGCGAGCAGTACTTC
>TRBJ2-7|.|TRBV6-5|.
CASSVTGSPTYEQYF
TGTGCCAGCAGTGTAACAGGGTCCCCCACCTACGAGCAGTACTTC
>TRBJ2-2|.|TRBV4-2|TRBD2
CASSQDILADTFANTGELFF
TGTGCCAGCAGCCAAGATATACTAGCGGATACATTCGCGAACACCGGGGAGCTGTTTTTT
>TRBJ1-5|few|TRBV7-9|.
CASSQGGQPQHF
TGTGCCAGCAGCCAAGGGGGTCAGCCCCAGCATTTT
>TRBJ2-7|.|TRBV5-4|.
CASSLGVGPNYEQYF
TGTGCCAGCAGCTTGGGAGTAGGGCCAAACTACGAGCAGTACTTC
>TRBJ2-7|.|TRBV25-1|.
CATEPGHWTMGAYEQYF
TGTGCCACCGAACCGGGACACTGGACCATGGGCGCCTACGAGCAGTACTTC
>TRBJ1-5|once|TRBV28|.
CASSFTGNQPQHF
TGTGCCAGCAGTTTTACAGGGAATCAGCCCCAGCATTTT
>TRBJ1-5|.|TRBV27|TRBD1
CASRIGTENQPQHF
TGTGCCAGCAGAATCGGGACAGAGAATCAGCCCCAGCATTTT
>TRBJ1-1|.|TRBV28|TRBD1
CASSFSGGLEAFF
TGTGCCAGCAGTTTTTCAGGGGGGCTAGAAGCTTTCTTT
>TRBJ2-7|once|TRBV27|.
CASSLWLVPYF
TGTGCCAGCAGTTTATGGCTAGTCCCGTACTTC
>TRBJ1-1|.|TRBV11-2|.
CASSFPITLRQSLNTEAFF
TGTGCCAGCAGCTTTCCCATTACCCTCCGACAGTCCCTGAACACTGAAGCTTTCTTT
>TRBJ2-3|.|TRBV28|TRBD2
CASSLAYSGRGTDTQYF
TGTGCCAGCAGTTTAGCTTACAGCGGGAGAGGAACAGATACGCAGTATTTT
>TRBJ2-5|.|TRBV7-9|.
CASSLGGFQETQYF
TGTGCCAGCTCACTGGGAGGCTTCCAAGAGACCCAGTACTTC
>TRBJ2-5|.|TRBV29-1|TRBD2
CSVEVFELAEETQYF
TGCAGCGTTGAAGTGTTCGAGCTAGCGGAAGAGACCCAGTACTTC
>TRBJ2-7|.|TRBV7-9|.
CASSLTQSYEQYF
TGTGCCAGCAGCTTAACACAGTCCTACGAGCAGTACTTC
>TRBJ1-2|.|TRBV29-1|TRBD1
CSSGQCYGYTF
TGCAGCTCGGGACAGTGCTATGGCTACACCTTC
>TRBJ1-5|.|TRBV28|TRBD1
CASSLDRAAGNQPQHF
TGTGCCAGCAGTTTGGACAGGGCCGCGGGCAATCAGCCCCAGCATTTT
>TRBJ2-3|.|TRBV18|TRBD1
CASSPPAARGSTDTQYF
TGTGCCAGCTCACCACCGGCCGCCAGGGGGAGCACAGATACGCAGTATTTT
>TRBJ2-3|once|TRBV19|.
CATARQLRADTQYF
TGTGCCACCGCCAGGCAGCTGAGGGCAGATACGCAGTATTTT
>TRBJ2-3|.|TRBV5-1|.
CASSKGEGLYTDTQYF
TGCGCCAGCAGCAAGGGGGAGGGCCTTTACACAGATACGCAGTATTTT
>TRBJ2-7|.|TRBV7-9|.
CASSPRDVTYEQYF
TGTGCCAGCAGCCCCAGGGATGTTACCTACGAGCAGTACTTC
>TRBJ2-7|.|TRBV11-2|.
CASSLGPKTYEQYF
TGTGCCAGCAGCTTAGGACCAAAAACCTACGAGCAGTACTTC
>TRBJ1-1|.|TRBV2|.
CASSPTLVGGTEAFF
TGTGCCAGCTCTCCAACCTTGGTGGGGGGCACTGAAGCTTTCTTT
>TRBJ2-7|.|TRBV6-1|.
CASSEYRSYEQYF
TGTGCCAGCAGTGAATATAGATCCTACGAGCAGTACTTC
>TRBJ1-2|.|TRBV7-9|.
CASSLGSLGLANYGYTF
TGTGCCAGCAGCTTAGGAAGTCTCGGCCTAGCTAACTATGGCTACACCTTC
>TRBJ2-3|.|TRBV9|.
CASSLSPRLGRVTDTQYF
TGTGCCAGCAGCTTGAGCCCCCGACTAGGGAGAGTCACAGATACGCAGTATTTT
>TRBJ2-7|.|TRBV5-8|.
CASSTYAEQYF
TGTGCCAGCAGTACCTATGCCGAGCAGTACTTC
>TRBJ2-1|once|TRBV4-1|TRBD2
CASSQGAGGGNEQFF
TGCGCCAGCAGCCAAGGCGCGGGAGGGGGCAATGAGCAGTTCTTC
>TRBJ2-5|.|TRBV28|.
CASRDRETQYF
TGTGCCAGCAGGGATCGGGAGACCCAGTACTTC
>TRBJ1-5|.|TRBV19|.
CASSLGNQPQHF
TGTGCCAGTAGCCTCGGAAATCAGCCCCAGCATTTT
>TRBJ2-3|once|TRBV9|TRBD2
CASSVAPTGGDTQYF
TGTGCCAGCAGCGTAGCACCCACGGGGGGGGATACGCAGTATTTT
>TRBJ2-7|.|TRBV5-1|.
CASSLQDTPGEQYF
TGCGCCAGCAGCTTGCAGGACACTCCTGGCGAGCAGTACTTC